The 27 T cell receptor beta chains listed next were all sequenced from one sample in a study of cytomegalovirus exposure and HLA in healthy donors. The PCR ran on 60 Vbeta and 13 Jbeta primers. Profiled with immunoSEQ multiplex PCR; TCRdb holds only in-frame clones, not every one. The profile shows 83,000 or so clones, around 79% of them singletons. The sequenced sample was PBMCs. Receptors were obtained from a female donor in good health and CMV-seronegative.

The V gene is TRBV7-8, the J gene TRBJ1-5; TRBD1 is a possible D gene (5 bases). The length of the CDR3 is 16 residues. CDR1 and CDR2 from the germline V gene are SGHVS and FQNEAQ. Between the trimmed V and J ends, which lost 1 base and 3 bases, there was a span of 13 bases. CDR3 bases: TGTGCCAGCAGCTTAGGGCAAGGGGCCATCAATCAGCCCCAGCATTTT. Its protein product is CASSLGQGAINQPQHF. Together with reference TRBV7-8 and TRBJ1-5, the CDR3 gives the full variable domain: GAGVSQSPRYKVAKRGQDVALRCDPISGHVSLFWYQQALGQGPEFLTYFQNEAQLDKSGLPSDRFFAERPEGSVSTLKIQRTQQEDSAVYLCASSLGQGAINQPQHFGDGTRLSIL.

This clone showed up just once. The chain carries TRBV5-1 and TRBJ2-1; possible D gene TRBD1, 6 bases. This CDR3 contains 16 residues. The germline gives CDR1 SGHRS, CDR2 YFSETQ. V dropped 0 bases and J dropped 0 bases, with 10 bases sitting between them. The CDR3 sequence is CASSLVGTFSYNEQFF. For the CDR3, the DNA is TGCGCCAGCAGCTTGGTTGGGACATTCTCCTACAATGAGCAGTTCTTC.

The rearrangement uses TRBV23-1 and TRBJ2-7, with 7 bases aligning to TRBD1. TRBV23-1 has ORF status, its function being uncertain. The junction had 6 bases not matched to a gene; V was cut back by 7 bases and J by 3 bases. The CDR3 is 13 amino acids. The CDR3 protein is CASTTTGDYEQYF. In DNA, the CDR3 is TGCGCCAGCACAACCACAGGGGACTACGAGCAGTACTTC.

The chain has TRBV29-1 and TRBJ2-7, with TRBD1 identical over 7 bases. The CDR3 has 12 amino acids. V gave up 6 bases and J gave up 7 bases; unmatched junction bases: 9. Germline V gene sequence: CDR1 SQVTM, CDR2 ANQGSEA. Here the CDR3 reads CSVRDSLREQYF. CDR3 nucleotide sequence: TGCAGCGTCCGGGACAGTTTACGGGAGCAGTACTTC.

J is TRBJ2-7 and V is TRBV27, with 8 bases lining up with TRBD1. The CDR3 has 13 amino acids. Losses at the gene ends were 10 bases for V and 4 bases for J; bases not matched to a gene: 9. Germline values: CDR1 MNHEY, CDR2 SMNVEV (reference sequence). CDR3 region: CATSGTGSYEQYF. The CDR3 nucleotides are TGTGCCACCTCCGGGACAGGATCATACGAGCAGTACTTC.

V gene TRBV18 combines with J gene TRBJ2-5; perhaps TRBD1 as D (6 bases). The germline gives CDR1 KGHSH, CDR2 LQKENI. CDR3 length equals 15 residues. The germline V and J ends were trimmed by 6 bases and 0 bases, with 14 bases remaining between them. Here the CDR3 DNA reads TGTGCCAGCTCCCCCGGTCAGGGGCACCAAGAGACCCAGTACTTC. Translation gives CASSPGQGHQETQYF.

The table lists this clone with a few counts. The V and J genes are TRBV27 and TRBJ1-1; 7 bases fit TRBD1. There are 16 residues in the CDR3. Per the germline V gene, CDR1 is MNHEY and CDR2 is SMNVEV (reference sequence). Trimming took 4 bases from V and 0 from J; bases not matched to a gene: 8. The CDR3, as DNA: TGTGCCAGCAGTTCCTGGACAGGTAGCATGAACACTGAAGCTTTCTTT. Its protein product is CASSSWTGSMNTEAFF.

This chain uses TRBV5-6 with TRBJ1-5, with D possibly matching TRBD1 (5 bases). V shed 5 bases and J shed 4 bases, with 10 bases lying between them. The CDR3 has 13 amino acids. Germline CDR1 SGHDT, CDR2 YYEEEE. The DNA for the CDR3 is TGTGCCAGCAGAGCAGGGAGGAATCAGCCCCAGCATTTT. It encodes CASRAGRNQPQHF.

This clone was found once. The genes are TRBV5-1 and TRBJ2-1, with D possibly matching TRBD2 (5 bases). Per germline, CDR1 SGHRS and CDR2 YFSETQ. The CDR3 extends over 14 amino acids. The germline V and J ends were trimmed by 0 bases and 4 bases, with 8 bases remaining between them. The CDR3 sequence is CASSLGREYNEQFF. CDR3 in DNA: TGCGCCAGCAGCTTGGGTAGGGAGTACAATGAGCAGTTCTTC.

This sequence joins TRBV9 and TRBJ1-1; D might be TRBD1 (6 bases). Germline assignment: CDR1 SGDLS and CDR2 YYNGEE. V gave up 4 bases and J gave up 6 bases, with 19 bases separating them. The CDR3 is 15 residues long. CDR3 in amino acids: CASSRGAQEDSEAFF. CDR3 coding DNA: TGTGCCAGCAGCCGGGGGGCACAGGAGGACTCTGAAGCTTTCTTT.

This clone was seen a handful of times. The chain recombines TRBV29-1 with TRBJ1-4; D might be TRBD1 (5 bases). V lost 5 bases and J 0 bases, leaving 10 bases between the germline ends. Germline CDR1 and CDR2: SQVTM and ANQGSEA. The CDR3 runs 14 residues. The CDR3 sequence: CSVRQPATNEKLFF. The DNA of the CDR3 is TGCAGCGTTCGACAGCCTGCAACTAATGAAAAACTGTTTTTT.

This chain links TRBV27 with TRBJ1-1; no firm D call. The CDR3 has 13 residues. V shed 2 bases and J shed 4 bases, with 8 bases lying between them. Germline CDR1 and CDR2: MNHEY and SMNVEV (reference sequence). This CDR3 is CASSLQYGTEAFF. The DNA of the CDR3 is TGTGCCAGCAGTTTACAGTATGGCACTGAAGCTTTCTTT.

The V and J genes are TRBV30 and TRBJ1-2, with D hard to call. Germline V lookup: CDR1 GTSNPN, CDR2 SVGIG (reference sequence). CDR3 size: 11 residues. The V end lost 3 bases, the J end lost 1 base, and 3 bases lay between the germline ends. The CDR3 DNA is TGTGCCTGGAGCGTTAACTATGGCTACACCTTC. Translated, it gives CAWSVNYGYTF.

The chain joins TRBV30 to TRBJ1-5; 7 nucleotides match TRBD1. V lost 7 bases, J lost 15 bases, and 30 bases stayed unmatched. There are 17 residues in the CDR3. Looked up from germline, CDR1 is GTSNPN and CDR2 is SVGIG (reference sequence). CDR3 DNA sequence: TGTGCCTACGGACCCGCGGCGAAAGGGGGCTTTACCCGAGCTTGGCATTTT. It yields the protein CAYGPAAKGGFTRAWHF. Based on the CDR3 plus reference TRBV30 and TRBJ1-5, the full variable domain is SQTIHQWPATLVQPVGSPLSLECTVEGTSNPNLYWYRQAAGRGLQLLFYSVGIGQISSEVPQNLSASRPQDRQFILSSKKLLLSDSGFYLCAYGPAAKGGFTRAWHFGDGTRLSIL.

The V call is TRBV2, the J call TRBJ2-7; TRBD1 matches 8 bases. The CDR3 is 14 residues long. J gave up 7 bases and V 3 bases, and 8 bases lay outside the gene matches. Per the germline V gene, CDR1 is SNHLY and CDR2 is FYNNEI. The CDR3 spells CASSEAGGSQEQYF. CDR3 DNA sequence: TGTGCCAGCAGTGAGGCAGGGGGCTCTCAAGAGCAGTACTTC.

This chain connects TRBV11-3 to TRBJ2-3; 9 bases are a match to TRBD1. Trimming at V came to 4 bases and at J to 4 bases, leaving 9 bases not matched to a gene. Germline V lookup: CDR1 SGHNT, CDR2 YENEEA. The CDR3 is 16 amino acids. The CDR3 DNA reads TGTGCCAGCAGCTCCGCCGGGACAGGGATTCCAGATACGCAGTATTTT. Encoded protein: CASSSAGTGIPDTQYF.

The V call is TRBV6-5, the J call TRBJ2-4; possible D gene TRBD2, 5 bases. Trimming left V 5 bases short and J 15 bases short, with 23 bases between. Germline CDR1 and CDR2: MNHEY and SVGAGI. The CDR3 totals 14 residues. The CDR3 loop reads CASSPMVRAGSRYF. As DNA, the CDR3 is TGTGCCAGCAGTCCGATGGTTCGGGCGGGTTCCCGGTACTTC.

The rearrangement uses TRBV14 and TRBJ2-1, with a weak D call TRBD2 (5 bases). The germline V gene has CDR1 SGHDN and CDR2 FVKESK. This CDR3 spans 13 amino acids. Trimming took 3 bases from V and 10 from J, leaving 13 bases between them. The CDR3 spells CASSHGLPQEQFF. The CDR3 nucleotides are TGTGCCAGCAGCCATGGACTCCCCCAAGAGCAGTTCTTC.

This clone was counted between two and nine times. V is TRBV25-1 and J is TRBJ1-1; perhaps TRBD1 as D (6 bases). Germline-derived CDR1 and CDR2 are MGHDK and SYGVNS. The V end lost 4 bases, the J end lost 7 bases, and 10 bases lay between the germline ends. The CDR3 length is 12 residues. CDR3 sequence (DNA): TGTGCCAGCAGTGCCGCAGGGGATGAAGCTTTCTTT. Its protein product is CASSAAGDEAFF. The whole variable domain, filled in from reference TRBV25-1 and TRBJ1-1, reads EADIYQTPRYLVIGTGKKITLECSQTMGHDKMYWYQQDPGMELHLIHYSYGVNSTEKGDLSSESTVSRIRTEHFPLTLESARPSHTSQYLCASSAAGDEAFFGQGTRLTVV.

This clone was counted once. The chain joins TRBV18 to TRBJ2-2, with a weak D call TRBD1 (5 bases). The germline gives CDR1 KGHSH, CDR2 LQKENI. The germline V and J ends were trimmed by 5 bases and 0 bases, with 7 bases remaining between them. CDR3 size: 14 residues. The CDR3 DNA sequence: TGTGCCAGCTCAACGACAGCGAACACCGGGGAGCTGTTTTTT. Translating gives CASSTTANTGELFF.

The chain carries TRBV7-2 and TRBJ2-3, with TRBD2 matching 7 bases. After removal of 1 base from V and 5 bases from J, the junction contained 9 bases not matched to a gene. This CDR3 has 16 amino acids. Germline-derived CDR1 and CDR2 are SGHTA and FQGNSA. The CDR3 nucleotides read TGTGCCAGCAGCTTAGTGTTTAGTCGGGGGGAAGATACGCAGTATTTT. Translation: CASSLVFSRGEDTQYF.

The CDR3 loop reads CASSLVWGGQPQHF. The CDR3 DNA follows: TGTGCCAGCAGCTTAGTATGGGGGGGCCAGCCCCAGCATTTT. The chain joins TRBV7-2 to TRBJ1-5; possible D gene TRBD1, 6 bases. The germline V and J ends were trimmed by 1 base and 7 bases, with 11 bases remaining between them. The CDR3 extends over 14 amino acids. Germline V gene data show CDR1 as SGHTA and CDR2 as FQGNSA.

Only a few counts were recorded for this clone. This chain joins TRBV29-1 and TRBJ1-1; D gene ambiguous. Germline loops: CDR1 SQVTM, CDR2 ANQGSEA. The V end was cut by 5 bases, the J end by 0 bases, with 7 bases between. This CDR3 contains 12 residues. The chain's CDR3 is CSVRVLNTEAFF. Here the CDR3 DNA reads TGCAGCGTTAGAGTCTTGAACACTGAAGCTTTCTTT.

V and J are TRBV4-3 and TRBJ1-2, with TRBD1 as a possible D gene (6 bases). The germline V gene encodes CDR1 LGHNA and CDR2 YSLEER. The V end was cut by 0 bases, the J end by 5 bases, with 13 bases between. CDR3 length: 15 residues. The CDR3 spells CASSQDPQGRYGYTF. The CDR3 DNA sequence: TGCGCCAGCAGCCAAGATCCCCAGGGGCGTTATGGCTACACCTTC.

This clone has just a few counts. This chain uses TRBV27 with TRBJ2-1; 14 bases are a match to TRBD2. Germline V CDR1 and CDR2: MNHEY, SMNVEV (reference sequence). V gave up 5 bases and J gave up 6 bases; unmatched junction bases: 3. CDR3 length: 15 amino acids. This chain's CDR3 is CASSGTSGGPNEQFF. The CDR3 nucleotides read TGTGCCAGCAGTGGGACTAGCGGGGGACCCAATGAGCAGTTCTTC.

The chain couples TRBV15 to TRBJ2-1, with unresolved D. In germline, CDR1 is LNHNV, CDR2 YYDKDF (reference sequence). CDR3 size: 16 residues. Trimming removed 4 bases from V and 0 bases from J, with 13 bases in between. The CDR3: CATSTGHTSSYNEQFF. As DNA, the CDR3 is TGTGCCACCAGCACTGGGCACACGAGCTCCTACAATGAGCAGTTCTTC.

V usage is TRBV5-1 and J usage is TRBJ1-3, with TRBD1 matching 12 bases. This CDR3 has 15 residues. The V segment lost 4 bases and the J segment 7 bases; nucleotides outside the gene matches: 6. Germline V gene data show CDR1 as SGHRS and CDR2 as YFSETQ. The chain's CDR3 is CASSDPGQGANTIYF. CDR3 in DNA: TGCGCCAGCAGCGACCCGGGACAGGGGGCTAACACCATATATTTT.